Listed below are T cell receptor beta chains from one sample, sequenced in a study of T-cell reconstitution after alpha-beta-depleted transplantation in children. TCRdb itself ran the PCR reads through MiXCR, one entry per CDR3 protein. The data contain about 600,000 distinct CDR3 sequences, roughly 24% of them singletons. The input for sequencing was PBMCs, mostly from graft donor cells, taken 360 days after TCRalphabeta/CD19-depleted stem cell transplant. The source of these receptors is a boy less than two years old who had a stem cell transplant for acute myeloid leukemia, so the T cells may come from the graft donor. The CDR3 runs from the conserved cysteine through the conserved F or W. D genes are given only for firm matches. Expanded clones get a size class; other rows say once, few or many, or leave the size out.

length	V	size	D	J	DNA	CDR3
13	TRBV6-6	-	-	TRBJ1-2	TGTGCCAGCAGTAAGAGGGCAGTCTATGGCTACACCTTC	CASSKRAVYGYTF
15	TRBV12-3/TRBV12-4	few	TRBD1	TRBJ2-1	TGTGCCAGCAGTTTAACGACAGGGTGGAGCAATGAGCAGTTCTTC	CASSLTTGWSNEQFF
15	TRBV7-6	-	-	TRBJ2-3	TGTGCCAGCAGCTTAGTCGGGGGACGGCCAGATACGCAGTATTTT	CASSLVGGRPDTQYF
16	TRBV7-2	-	-	TRBJ2-2	TGTGCCAGCAGCTTAGGGATAGGACCGCAAGGCGGGGAGCTGTTTTTT	CASSLGIGPQGGELFF
14	TRBV7-2	-	TRBD2	TRBJ2-1	TGTGCCAGCAGCCTAGGACTAGGCATCCATGAGCAGTTCTTC	CASSLGLGIHEQFF
21	TRBV4-1	-	-	TRBJ2-7	TGCGCCAGCAGCCAAGATCCGGCTGGGCGAGCTAGCCCCCCCGGGTCACGCGAGCAGTACTTC	CASSQDPAGRASPPGSREQYF
17	TRBV12-3/TRBV12-4	many	TRBD1	TRBJ1-4	TGTGCCAGCAGCGGGACAGGGGGCGCCGGGACTAATGAAAAACTGTTTTTT	CASSGTGGAGTNEKLFF
15	TRBV6-5	few	-	TRBJ2-3	TGTGCCAGCAGCTCACTCCAGGAGCACACAGATACGCAGTATTTT	CASSSLQEHTDTQYF
16	TRBV6-5	-	TRBD2	TRBJ2-1	TGTGCCAGCAGTTACTCGCTAGCGGAGATATACAATGAGCAGTTCTTC	CASSYSLAEIYNEQFF
15	TRBV15	-	-	TRBJ2-5	TGTGCCACCAGCCCAGGGGGGATATTTCAAGAGACCCAGTACTTC	CATSPGGIFQETQYF
15	TRBV10-1	-	-	TRBJ2-3	TGCGCCAGCAGTGAATTTCTCGGGCCGACAGATACGCAGTATTTT	CASSEFLGPTDTQYF
15	TRBV27	many	-	TRBJ2-1	TGTGCCAGCAGTTGGAGGGCCGGGACCTACAATGAGCAGTTCTTC	CASSWRAGTYNEQFF
14	TRBV15	-	TRBD2	TRBJ2-7	TGTGCCACCAGCAGAGATCAGGGAGGGCTGGAGCAGTACTTC	CATSRDQGGLEQYF
13	TRBV4-1	many	-	TRBJ2-5	TGCGCCAGCAGTAAAGGGGTCGTGGAGACCCAGTACTTC	CASSKGVVETQYF
14	TRBV27	-	TRBD1	TRBJ2-3	TGTGCCAGCAGTTTGAAACAGGGGAGCGATACGCAGTATTTT	CASSLKQGSDTQYF
16	TRBV4-3	-	TRBD1	TRBJ2-1	TGCGCCAGCAGCCAAGACCAGGGGGCTCGCTACAATGAGCAGTTCTTC	CASSQDQGARYNEQFF
17	TRBV12-3/TRBV12-4	-	-	TRBJ2-1	TGTGCCAGCAGTTCTACACCCTTTAGAGGCCTATACAATGAGCAGTTCTTC	CASSSTPFRGLYNEQFF
13	TRBV15	-	-	TRBJ2-5	TGTGCCACCAGCATGGGTCACCAAGAGACCCAGTACTTC	CATSMGHQETQYF
14	TRBV20-1	-	TRBD1	TRBJ1-5	TGCAGTGCTGCTACCGACAGGGACAATCAGCCCCAGCATTTT	CSAATDRDNQPQHF
13	TRBV12-3/TRBV12-4	-	-	TRBJ1-4	TGTGCCAGCGCACCGGGACCGTCAGAAAAACTGTTTTTT	CASAPGPSEKLFF
15	TRBV6-1	few	-	TRBJ2-2	TGTGCCAGCAGCTCGATGGTCGCGAACACCGGGGAGCTGTTTTTT	CASSSMVANTGELFF
15	TRBV20-1	-	-	TRBJ1-1	TGCAGTGCTAGCCCTACGTCTCCCGGAAACACTGAAGCTTTCTTT	CSASPTSPGNTEAFF
18	TRBV5-1	-	-	TRBJ1-1	TGCGCCAGCAGCTTGCGGGGCCCCGTCCGGAACCAAAACACTGAAGCTTTCTTT	CASSLRGPVRNQNTEAFF
13	TRBV28	-	TRBD1	TRBJ2-1	TGTGCCAGCACCAATCAGCCCACAGGGGTGCAGTTCTTC	CASTNQPTGVQFF
12	TRBV15	-	-	TRBJ2-4	TGTGCCACCAGCAGAGATCGGGCCAGTCGGTGTTTC	CATSRDRASRCF
15	TRBV7-6	few	-	TRBJ2-7	TGTGCCAGCAGCTTAGGTGGGACCCGCTCCTACGAGCAGTACTTC	CASSLGGTRSYEQYF
15	TRBV28	few	-	TRBJ2-7	TGTGCCAGCAGTCCCCCCCTCGACGGGGGAGGCGAGCAGTACTTC	CASSPPLDGGGEQYF
15	TRBV6-1	-	TRBD1	TRBJ2-7	TGTGCCAGCAGGACCAAACAGGGGGCATTCTACGAGCAGTACTTC	CASRTKQGAFYEQYF
14	TRBV29-1	-	TRBD1	TRBJ1-1	TGCAGCGTTGGGACAGGGGGGTGGGGCACTGAAGCTTTCTTT	CSVGTGGWGTEAFF
18	TRBV28	many	TRBD2	TRBJ2-1	TGTGCCAGCAGTTTATACCGCGTAAGCGGGGGGGCCGGCGATGAGCAGTTCTTC	CASSLYRVSGGAGDEQFF
14	TRBV5-6	many	-	TRBJ2-1	TGTGCCAGCAGCCACGACCGAAATTACAATGAGCAGTTCTTC	CASSHDRNYNEQFF
17	TRBV12-3/TRBV12-4	many	TRBD1	TRBJ2-3	TGTGCCAGCAGTTTTTCCGGACAGGGGGACTCCACAGATACGCAGTATTTT	CASSFSGQGDSTDTQYF
17	TRBV20-1	few	TRBD1	TRBJ2-7	TGCAGTGCTAGAGGACTTCCAGGACTGGGACAGACCTACGAGCAGTACTTC	CSARGLPGLGQTYEQYF
15	TRBV20-1	many	TRBD2	TRBJ2-3	TGCAGTGCTAGTACACCGCGGGAGCACACAGATACGCAGTATTTT	CSASTPREHTDTQYF
13	TRBV29-1	few	-	TRBJ1-2	TGCAGCGTTGAGGCGGGACGAAGCTATGGCTACACCTTC	CSVEAGRSYGYTF
15	TRBV29-1	few	-	TRBJ1-3	TGCAGCGTTGTTAAAAGGACACTCTCTGGAAACACCATATATTTT	CSVVKRTLSGNTIYF
15	TRBV6-5	many	TRBD1	TRBJ2-7	TGTGCCAGCAGATGGGGACAGGCGGAAGACTACGAGCAGTACTTC	CASRWGQAEDYEQYF
17	TRBV4-3	many	-	TRBJ2-1	TGCGCCAGCAGCCAAGTGAGGAGGGGGGGCTACTACAATGAGCAGTTCTTC	CASSQVRRGGYYNEQFF
15	TRBV2	few	TRBD2	TRBJ2-1	TGTGCCAGCAGTGATAGCGGGGCAACCTACAATGAGCAGTTCTTC	CASSDSGATYNEQFF
14	TRBV15	-	-	TRBJ2-3	TGTGCCACCAGCGAGGGGGGGGCAAAAGATACGCAGTATTTT	CATSEGGAKDTQYF
16	TRBV14	many	-	TRBJ2-1	TGTGCCAGCAGCCACTGGGACTCCCACTCCTACACTGAGCAGTTCTTC	CASSHWDSHSYTEQFF
17	TRBV6-4	many	TRBD1	TRBJ1-6	TGTGCCAGCAGGGACACCGGGACAGGGGGTTTTTACTCACCCCTCCACTTT	CASRDTGTGGFYSPLHF